The 8 T cell receptor beta chains reported below all come from one sample, sequenced in a study of T-cell memory formation after mild COVID-19 (dated by TCRdb to about 2021). Preparation of the library involved 5' RACE. The listed sequencing device is Illumina NovaSeq 6000. TCRdb took the public reads, trimmed them with fastp at Q25, ran MiXCR for clone calling and kept in-frame beta chains. Each CDR3 protein appears once, grouped with its most common genes and DNA. This sample holds 310,000 or so distinct CDR3 sequences; about 16% were observed only once. The ten biggest clones cover more than 20% of the sample. The sample was PBMCs or a T cell subset sorted from them (not recorded which). Receptors were obtained from a man younger than 35 who had mild COVID-19 (a few samples of this study predate the infection). The sample titles of this study are shuffled in the database, so cell type and time point are left out; the donor was told from shared clones.

This clonotype was counted only a few times. The chain has TRBV4-1 and TRBJ2-3; D not certain. The V gene lost 4 bases and the J gene lost 6 bases, with 11 bases spanning the gap. Looked up from germline, CDR1 is MGHRA and CDR2 is YSYEKL. CDR3 length equals 13 residues. The CDR3 loop reads CASSRKGSDTQYF. In DNA form, the CDR3 reads TGCGCCAGCAGCCGCAAAGGTAGCGATACGCAGTATTTT.

This clonotype was detected a few times. The chain couples TRBV12-3 or TRBV12-4 to TRBJ2-5; D remains ambiguous. The V end was cut by 5 bases, the J end by 4 bases, with 5 bases between. CDR3 length equals 11 residues. CDR3 bases: TGTGCCAGCAGTACCGGAGAGACCCAGTACTTC. Its translation is CASSTGETQYF.

This clonotype occurred a few times. The chain has TRBV4-1 and TRBJ2-2; TRBD1 matches at 9 bases. Germline V lookup: CDR1 MGHRA, CDR2 YSYEKL. This CDR3 has 15 amino acids. Losses at the gene ends were 6 bases for V and 3 bases for J; bases not matched to a gene: 5. The CDR3 spells CASRPGQGHTGELFF. The CDR3 DNA follows: TGCGCCAGCAGACCGGGACAGGGCCACACCGGGGAGCTGTTTTTT.

This clonotype appeared a few times. The chain uses TRBV6-6 and TRBJ1-6, with D maybe TRBD1 (5 bases). The germline CDR1 and CDR2 sequences are MNHNY and SVGAGI (reference sequence). This CDR3 comprises 13 residues. Trimming stripped 7 bases from V and 10 bases from J, with 14 bases between. In DNA form, the CDR3 reads TGTGCCAGCACCCAGAGAGGGGAATCACCCCTCCACTTT. Residues: CASTQRGESPLHF.

This chain links TRBV5-1 with TRBJ2-3; D unresolved. Trimming removed 0 bases from V and 1 base from J, with 9 bases in between. The germline V gene encodes CDR1 SGHRS and CDR2 YFSETQ. The CDR3 loop spans 15 amino acids. As DNA, the CDR3 is TGCGCCAGCAGCTTGGAGAGGTGGGGCACAGATACGCAGTATTTT. The encoded protein is CASSLERWGTDTQYF.

This chain joins TRBV20-1 and TRBJ1-2; TRBD1 agrees at 8 bases. The CDR3 length is 15 residues. V shed 3 bases, J shed 8 bases, and the junction held 14 bases outside the gene matches. Per germline, CDR1 DFQATT and CDR2 SNEGSKA (reference sequence). The CDR3 loop reads CSARDSLTGAGGYTF. CDR3 nucleotide sequence: TGCAGTGCTAGGGACTCTCTGACAGGGGCCGGAGGCTACACCTTC.

There are a few counts of this clonotype. The chain recombines TRBV6-2 or TRBV6-3 with TRBJ2-3; D might be TRBD1 or TRBD2, each matching 5 bases. There are 14 residues in the CDR3. Trimming shortened V by 8 bases and J by 1 base, and 13 bases separated the two germline ends. The germline CDR1 and CDR2 sequences are MNHEY and SVGEGT. DNA for the CDR3: TGTGCCAGCCTCCGGGACCCCGGCACAGATACGCAGTATTTT. Its protein is CASLRDPGTDTQYF.

This rearrangement joins TRBV5-1 to TRBJ2-1; TRBD2 matches at 8 bases. The CDR3 spans 15 residues. The V segment lost 0 bases and the J segment 7 bases; nucleotides outside the gene matches: 6. Germline CDR1 is SGHRS and CDR2 is YFSETQ. The chain's CDR3 is CASSLVRGGKNEQFF. DNA of the CDR3: TGCGCCAGCAGCTTGGTTCGCGGGGGGAAAAATGAGCAGTTCTTC.